These T cell receptor beta chains were read from a single sample in a study of blood T cell repertoires in COVID-19. Assay: immunoSEQ multiplex PCR; the TCRdb copy retains only in-frame clones and omits some. The data hold roughly 300,000 clones, with less than 85% observed a single time. The source material was PBMCs or T cells enriched from blood (not recorded which). The source of these receptors is a woman aged 45 to 65 who had recovered from COVID-19. CDR3s include the opening cysteine and the closing phenylalanine or tryptophan. The D gene is left open where the match is weak. A clone size is listed for some rows: how often the clone was seen (once, few, many), or a class if it is expanded.

>TRBV30|.|TRBD1|TRBJ1-3
TGTGCCTGGACAGGGGGAAGGAACACCATATATTTT
CAWTGGRNTIYF
>TRBV4-1|.|.|TRBJ2-7
TGCGCCAGCAGCCAAGGCCGGACTCCGAGCTCCTACGAGCAGTACTTC
CASSQGRTPSSYEQYF
>TRBV30|.|.|TRBJ1-1
TGTGCCTGGGCCCGGGAGGGCACTGAAGCTTTCTTT
CAWAREGTEAFF
>TRBV19|.|TRBD1|TRBJ1-1
TGTGCCAGTAGCCCTGCGGGCAGGGGGCAAAGATGGACTGAAGCTTTCTTT
CASSPAGRGQRWTEAFF
>TRBV7-8|.|.|TRBJ2-7
TGTGCCAGCAGCTTAGTCGGTAGCTCCTACGAGCAGTACTTC
CASSLVGSSYEQYF
>TRBV28|.|.|TRBJ1-4
TGTGCCAGCAGTTTAGGACAGTGGGGTGAAAAACTGTTTTTT
CASSLGQWGEKLFF
>TRBV28|.|.|TRBJ2-7
TGTGCCAGCAGCTCCGGACAGTCCTACGAGCAGTACTTC
CASSSGQSYEQYF
>TRBV27|.|.|TRBJ2-7
TGTGCCAGCAGCACAAACAGGGTAGACGAGCAGTACTTC
CASSTNRVDEQYF
>TRBV5-1|.|.|TRBJ2-7
TGCGCCAGCAGCTTGCCAGGGGAATCCTACGAGCAGTACTTC
CASSLPGESYEQYF
>TRBV6-6|.|.|TRBJ1-1
TGTGCCAGCAGTTACCAGACCGGGACAGAAGCTTTCTTT
CASSYQTGTEAFF
>TRBV11-2|.|TRBD2|TRBJ2-5
TGTGCCAGCAGCCAAACCCTAGCGGGAGTGGAGACCCAGTACTTC
CASSQTLAGVETQYF
>TRBV2|.|.|TRBJ2-7
TGTGCCAGCAGTGTATTGCAGGTAGGATCCTACGAGCAGTACTTC
CASSVLQVGSYEQYF
>TRBV5-1|.|TRBD1|TRBJ1-2
TGCGCCAGCAGCTTGGGGGACAGGGGTGTCTATGGCTACACCTTC
CASSLGDRGVYGYTF
>TRBV6-1|.|TRBD1|TRBJ1-2
TGTGCCAGCAGTGAAAGCCAGGGGGGAGGCTACACCTTC
CASSESQGGGYTF
>TRBV12-1|once|.|TRBJ2-1
TGTGCCAGCAGAGAACGGGGCGGGAGGATAAGTGAGCAGTTCTTC
CASRERGGRISEQFF
>TRBV30|.|.|TRBJ1-5
TGTGCCTGGAGTAGGACCAGGGGTTCTCAGCCCCAGCATTTT
CAWSRTRGSQPQHF
>TRBV9|.|.|TRBJ1-3
TGTGCCAGCAGCGTAGGCGGCAACTCTGGAAACACCATATATTTT
CASSVGGNSGNTIYF
>TRBV25-1|.|TRBD1|TRBJ2-3
TGTGCCAGCAGTGGGCAGGGGGCTGGGACAGATACGCAGTATTTT
CASSGQGAGTDTQYF
>TRBV7-9|.|.|TRBJ2-7
TGTGCCAGCAGCTTATCAGGATACGAGCAGTACTTC
CASSLSGYEQYF
>TRBV7-9|.|.|TRBJ1-1
TGTGCCAGCAGCTTTCCGGGTTGGGTCTCTGAAGCTTTCTTT
CASSFPGWVSEAFF
>TRBV5-5|.|TRBD1|TRBJ1-3
TGTGCCAGCAGCCCAACCGGGACAGGCAGAAACACCATATATTTT
CASSPTGTGRNTIYF
>TRBV7-6|once|TRBD2|TRBJ2-7
TGTGCCAGCAGCCCTGGGCGGGGGTCCTACGAGCAGTACTTC
CASSPGRGSYEQYF
>TRBV18|.|.|TRBJ2-7
TGTGCCAGCTCACCCGAGACTAGCTCCTACGAGCAGTACTTC
CASSPETSSYEQYF
>TRBV5-8|.|.|TRBJ2-2
TGTGCCAGCAGCTCAATCACCGGGGAGCTGTTTTTT
CASSSITGELFF
>TRBV4-2|.|TRBD2|TRBJ2-1
TGTGCCAGCAGCCTGGGACTAGCGGGGGGCCTCTCCTACAATGAGCAGTTCTTC
CASSLGLAGGLSYNEQFF
>TRBV21-1|.|.|TRBJ2-7
TGTGCCAGCAGCCCCCCGAGGGCGGGGGAGCAGTACTTC
CASSPPRAGEQYF
>TRBV12-3/TRBV12-4|.|TRBD1|TRBJ1-2
TGTGCCACCACGGAGGGGGCGCGTGGCTACACCTTC
CATTEGARGYTF
>TRBV18|.|.|TRBJ1-2
TGTGCCAGCTCCCCCGCTGGCAGGGAATATGGCTACACCTTC
CASSPAGREYGYTF
>TRBV4-2|.|.|TRBJ1-1
TGTGCCAGCGGAAAGGACTCGGTATTGGCAAACTTT
CASGKDSVLANF
>TRBV15|.|TRBD1|TRBJ1-4
TGTGCCACCAGCAGATCGGGACAGGGGGATTCAGCAACTAATGAAAAACTGTTTTTT
CATSRSGQGDSATNEKLFF
>TRBV3-1/TRBV3-2|.|.|TRBJ1-5
TGTGCCAGCAGCCAAGTAGGGGGTCTTCCCCAGCATTTT
CASSQVGGLPQHF
>TRBV18|.|TRBD1|TRBJ1-4
TGTGCCAGCTCACCACCGATCAGGGGGCTGAATGAAAAACTGTTTTTT
CASSPPIRGLNEKLFF
>TRBV6-5|.|.|TRBJ2-2
TGTGCCAGCAGCTCGATGAGCGGGCGGGGAGGGGAGCTGTTTTTT
CASSSMSGRGGELFF
>TRBV6-5|.|.|TRBJ2-2
TGTGCCAGCACCCCCCTGCGTAGCACCGGGGAGCTGTTTTTT
CASTPLRSTGELFF
>TRBV28|.|.|TRBJ1-5
TGTGCCAGCAGCCTATCTGGACAGAATCAGCCCCAGCATTTT
CASSLSGQNQPQHF
>TRBV3-1/TRBV3-2|.|.|TRBJ1-2
TGTGCCAGCAGCCAAGATCGAGGAAGGAGGGACTATGGCTACACCTTC
CASSQDRGRRDYGYTF
>TRBV10-3|many|.|TRBJ1-3
TGTGCCATCAGTGAGTCGACCCACAGCCACTCTGGAAACACCATATATTTT
CAISESTHSHSGNTIYF
>TRBV11-2|.|TRBD1|TRBJ1-2
TGTGCCAGCAGCCCAACCCTCCTTCCTATCGGACAGGGAAGCGGCTACACCTTC
CASSPTLLPIGQGSGYTF
>TRBV3-1/TRBV3-2|.|.|TRBJ2-1
TGTGCCAGCAGCCAAGATGGGGACTCGTACAATGAGCAGTTCTTC
CASSQDGDSYNEQFF
>TRBV29-1|.|TRBD2|TRBJ2-7
TGCAGCGTTCCCATAGCGGGAGGGATCGAGTACTTC
CSVPIAGGIEYF
>TRBV28|.|.|TRBJ1-3
TGTGCCAGCAGCAGTCCGTCCGGAAACACCATATATTTT
CASSSPSGNTIYF
>TRBV21-1|.|.|TRBJ1-4
TGTGCCAGCAGCCTCCAACATTACTCGTTGGCCCGGGGTGAAAAACTGTTTTTT
CASSLQHYSLARGEKLFF
>TRBV12-3/TRBV12-4|.|.|TRBJ1-6
TGTGCCAGCAGGGAGGACCATAATTCACCCCTCCACTTT
CASREDHNSPLHF
>TRBV5-1|.|.|TRBJ1-2
TGCGCCAGCAGCTTGGCATCGGGGGACTATGGCTACACCTTC
CASSLASGDYGYTF
>TRBV19|.|TRBD1|TRBJ1-6
TGTGCCAGTAGTAATACCGGGACAGGGGTTTCACCCCTCCACTTT
CASSNTGTGVSPLHF
>TRBV21-1|.|.|TRBJ2-7
TGTGCCAGCAGCAAGGGGGCCGGGCCCGATACCTACGAGCAGTACTTC
CASSKGAGPDTYEQYF
>TRBV30|.|.|TRBJ2-1
TGTGCCTGGTGTCTAAGCTCCTACAATGAGCAGTTCTTC
CAWCLSSYNEQFF
>TRBV6-2/TRBV6-3|.|.|TRBJ2-5
TGTGCCAGCAGTTATTTAGGGCAGAGAGGGGAGACCCAGTACTTC
CASSYLGQRGETQYF
>TRBV27|.|TRBD1|TRBJ1-2
TGTGCCAGCAGACCGGGACAGGGACACGGCTACACCTTC
CASRPGQGHGYTF
>TRBV28|.|.|TRBJ2-7
TGTGCCAGCAGTTTAAGGGGAAAGCCAACCTACGAGCAGTACTTC
CASSLRGKPTYEQYF
>TRBV7-9|.|TRBD2|TRBJ2-3
TGTGCCAGCAGCAGACCGGGACTAGGGGATACGCAGTATTTT
CASSRPGLGDTQYF